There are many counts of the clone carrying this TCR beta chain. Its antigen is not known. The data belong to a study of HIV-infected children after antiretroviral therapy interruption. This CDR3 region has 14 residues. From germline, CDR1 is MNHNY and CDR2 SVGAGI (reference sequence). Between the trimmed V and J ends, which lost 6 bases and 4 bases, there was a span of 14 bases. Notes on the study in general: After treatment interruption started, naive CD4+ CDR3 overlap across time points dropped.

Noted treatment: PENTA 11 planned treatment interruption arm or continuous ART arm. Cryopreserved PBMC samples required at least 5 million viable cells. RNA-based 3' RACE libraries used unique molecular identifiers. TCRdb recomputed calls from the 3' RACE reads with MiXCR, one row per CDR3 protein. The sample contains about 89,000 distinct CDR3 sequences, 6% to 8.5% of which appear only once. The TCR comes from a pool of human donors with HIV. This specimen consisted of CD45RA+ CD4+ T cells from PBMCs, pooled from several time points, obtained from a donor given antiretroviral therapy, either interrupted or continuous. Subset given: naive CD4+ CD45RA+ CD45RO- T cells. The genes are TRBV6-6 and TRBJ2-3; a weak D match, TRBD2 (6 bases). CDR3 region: CASSPTGGPDTQYF. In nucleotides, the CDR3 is TGTGCCAGCAGCCCCACCGGAGGGCCAGATACGCAGTATTTT.